These 7 T cell receptor beta chains were sequenced from one sample in a study of cytomegalovirus exposure and HLA in healthy donors. Here immunoSEQ multiplex PCR was the method, and the copy in TCRdb shows in-frame clones only, minus some. The table lists 200,000 or so clones, 84% of them singletons. Material: PBMCs. Receptors originate from a woman under 40 in good health and CMV-seropositive.

This chain joins TRBV29-1 and TRBJ2-7; TRBD2 might be the D (6 bases). The germline V gene has CDR1 SQVTM and CDR2 ANQGSEA. This CDR3 contains 12 residues. Between the trimmed V and J ends, which lost 7 bases and 6 bases, there was a span of 16 bases. The CDR3 DNA follows: TGCAGCGGACGGGAGCCGGAGGGCGAGCAGTACTTC. Protein product: CSGREPEGEQYF.

V is TRBV14 and J is TRBJ2-1, with 13 bases matching TRBD2. The CDR3 sequence is 15 residues long. V was clipped by 4 bases and J by 10 bases; unmatched bases: 7. Germline V gives CDR1 SGHDN, CDR2 FVKESK. The CDR3 sequence is CASSPGLAGVGEQFF. The CDR3 nucleotides read TGTGCCAGCAGCCCCGGACTAGCGGGAGTGGGGGAGCAGTTCTTC.

The V call is TRBV7-2, the J call TRBJ2-3, with D maybe TRBD2 (6 bases). The germline V and J ends were trimmed by 5 bases and 1 base, with 10 bases remaining between them. The CDR3 consists of 14 residues. The germline CDR1 and CDR2 sequences are SGHTA and FQGNSA. The CDR3 coding sequence is TGTGCCAGCAGCCTCACGGGAGGCACAGATACGCAGTATTTT. Amino acid sequence: CASSLTGGTDTQYF.

The CDR3 DNA reads TGTGCCAGCAGCAGGACAGGGGCCCCTAACAATGAGCAGTTCTTC. Translated, it gives CASSRTGAPNNEQFF. This chain uses TRBV25-1 with TRBJ2-1; 9 bases fit TRBD1. CDR1 and CDR2 (germline): MGHDK, SYGVNS. Germline trimming cut 6 bases from V and 5 bases from J; bases unmatched to any gene: 8. The CDR3 contains 15 residues. The complete variable domain, with remaining parts taken from reference TRBV25-1 and TRBJ2-1, reads EADIYQTPRYLVIGTGKKITLECSQTMGHDKMYWYQQDPGMELHLIHYSYGVNSTEKGDLSSESTVSRIRTEHFPLTLESARPSHTSQYLCASSRTGAPNNEQFFGPGTRLTVL.

This clone occurred a few times. V usage is TRBV6-6 and J usage is TRBJ1-5, with D perhaps matching TRBD1 (5 bases). V was clipped by 0 bases and J by 11 bases, with 17 bases between them. This CDR3 contains 15 residues. Germline-derived CDR1 and CDR2 are MNHNY and SVGAGI (reference sequence). The CDR3 sequence is CASSYSISGFQTQHF. The DNA of the CDR3 is TGTGCCAGCAGTTACTCGATTTCAGGGTTCCAGACCCAGCATTTT.

V gene TRBV7-9 combines with J gene TRBJ2-7, with 8 bases lining up with TRBD1. J lost 2 bases, V lost 1 base, and 4 bases had no gene match. The CDR3 is 15 residues long. Germline CDR1 is SEHNR and CDR2 is FQNEAQ (reference sequence). The CDR3 sequence is CASSLGTGSPYEQYF. CDR3 bases: TGTGCCAGCAGCTTAGGGACAGGGTCCCCCTACGAGCAGTACTTC.

The table lists this clone with a count of one. This chain links TRBV7-2 with TRBJ2-2; a possible D gene is TRBD1 (5 bases). Trimming removed 5 bases at V and 6 bases at J, with 19 bases between. Germline V gene sequence: CDR1 SGHTA, CDR2 FQGNSA. The CDR3 contains 16 residues. The CDR3 DNA follows: TGTGCCAGCAGCAAAACAGGCGGACCCCCAGCCGGGGAGCTGTTTTTT. This gives the protein CASSKTGGPPAGELFF.